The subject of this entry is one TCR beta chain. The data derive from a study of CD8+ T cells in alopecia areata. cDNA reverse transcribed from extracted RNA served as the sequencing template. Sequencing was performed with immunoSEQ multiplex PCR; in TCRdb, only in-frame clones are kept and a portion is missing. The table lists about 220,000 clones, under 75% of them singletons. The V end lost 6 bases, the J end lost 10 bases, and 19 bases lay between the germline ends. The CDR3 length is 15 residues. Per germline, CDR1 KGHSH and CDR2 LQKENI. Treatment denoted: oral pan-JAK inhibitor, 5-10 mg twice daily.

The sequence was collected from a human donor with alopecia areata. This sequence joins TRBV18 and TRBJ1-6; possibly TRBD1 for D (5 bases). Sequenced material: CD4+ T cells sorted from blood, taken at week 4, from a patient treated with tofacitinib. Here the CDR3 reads CASSRDGQGGSPLHF. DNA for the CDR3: TGTGCCAGCTCTCGGGATGGGCAGGGTGGATCACCCCTCCACTTT.